Listed below are T cell receptor beta chains from one sample, sequenced in a study of blood T cells in healthy people across ages. MiXCR, run by TCRdb on the 5' RACE reads, gives a single entry per CDR3 protein. Altogether around 1.5 million distinct CDR3 sequences are present, 40% to 50% being singletons, with the ten largest covering 7% to 9%. The sequencing sample was made of blood. The receptor set was obtained from a woman aged 18-30 years in good health. Each CDR3 is given with its conserved first and last residue. The D gene is left open where the match is weak. Part of the rows lack a size; the others show once, few, many or a class for expanded clones.

CSARVLRTGTDTQYF,TGCAGTGCTAGAGTTCTCAGGACAGGCACAGATACGCAGTATTTT,NA,few,TRBJ2-3,TRBV20-1
CASSFAGGTYNEQFF,TGTGCCAGCAGCTTTGCAGGGGGGACCTACAATGAGCAGTTCTTC,NA,NA,TRBJ2-1,TRBV7-2
CASSATGTGYSGANVLTF,TGTGCCAGCAGCGCAACCGGGACAGGGTACTCTGGGGCCAACGTCCTGACTTTC,TRBD1,NA,TRBJ2-6,TRBV9
CASSTQLAFLEQYF,TGTGCCAGCAGTACACAATTGGCCTTCCTCGAGCAGTACTTC,NA,NA,TRBJ2-7,TRBV12-3/TRBV12-4
CSARPRTVNTEAFF,TGCAGTGCTAGACCAAGGACAGTCAACACTGAAGCTTTCTTT,NA,few,TRBJ1-1,TRBV20-1
CSAHIGTGVAHGYGYTF,TGCAGTGCCCACATTGGGACAGGGGTTGCCCATGGCTATGGCTACACCTTC,TRBD1,few,TRBJ1-2,TRBV20-1
CASSQTVQDYEQYF,TGCGCCAGCAGCCAAACCGTGCAGGACTACGAGCAGTACTTC,NA,few,TRBJ2-7,TRBV4-1
CAISEGTPPGYTF,TGTGCCATCAGTGAGGGGACTCCGCCAGGCTACACCTTC,NA,NA,TRBJ1-2,TRBV10-3
CASSVATGSGLYEQYF,TGTGCCAGCAGCGTAGCTACCGGGAGCGGCCTATACGAGCAGTACTTC,NA,few,TRBJ2-7,TRBV9
CASSRDGTRGIDTQYF,TGCGCCAGCAGCCGGGACGGGACCAGGGGAATCGATACGCAGTATTTT,NA,few,TRBJ2-3,TRBV4-1